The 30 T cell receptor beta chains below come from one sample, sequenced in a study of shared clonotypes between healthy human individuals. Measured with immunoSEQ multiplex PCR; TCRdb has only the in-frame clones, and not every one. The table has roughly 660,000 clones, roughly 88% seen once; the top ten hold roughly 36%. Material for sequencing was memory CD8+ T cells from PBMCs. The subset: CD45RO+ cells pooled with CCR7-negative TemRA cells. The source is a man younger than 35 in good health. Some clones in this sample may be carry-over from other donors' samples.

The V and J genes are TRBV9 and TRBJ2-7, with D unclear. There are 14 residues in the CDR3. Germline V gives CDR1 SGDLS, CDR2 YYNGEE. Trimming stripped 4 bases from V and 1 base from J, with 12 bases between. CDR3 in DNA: TGTGCCAGCAGCCCAGCCGGCGAGTCCTACGAGCAGTACTTC. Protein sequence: CASSPAGESYEQYF.

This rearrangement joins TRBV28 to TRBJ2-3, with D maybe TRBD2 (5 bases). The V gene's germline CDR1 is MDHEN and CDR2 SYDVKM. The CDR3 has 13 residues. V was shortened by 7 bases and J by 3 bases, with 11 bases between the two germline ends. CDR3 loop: CASNGRTTDTQYF. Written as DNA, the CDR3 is TGTGCCAGCAACGGGCGGACTACAGATACGCAGTATTTT.

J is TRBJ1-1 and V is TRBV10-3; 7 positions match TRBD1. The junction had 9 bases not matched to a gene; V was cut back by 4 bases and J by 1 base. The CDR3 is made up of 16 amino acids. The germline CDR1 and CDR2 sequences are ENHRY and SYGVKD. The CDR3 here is CAISGFRDSKNTEAFF. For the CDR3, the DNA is TGTGCCATCAGTGGCTTCCGGGACAGCAAGAACACTGAAGCTTTCTTT.

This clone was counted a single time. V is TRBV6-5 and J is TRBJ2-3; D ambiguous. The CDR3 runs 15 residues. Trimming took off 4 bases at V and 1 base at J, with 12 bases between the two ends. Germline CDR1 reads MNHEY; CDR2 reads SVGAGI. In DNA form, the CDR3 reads TGTGCCAGCAGTTCCGCAAGGATGGGCACAGATACGCAGTATTTT. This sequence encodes CASSSARMGTDTQYF.

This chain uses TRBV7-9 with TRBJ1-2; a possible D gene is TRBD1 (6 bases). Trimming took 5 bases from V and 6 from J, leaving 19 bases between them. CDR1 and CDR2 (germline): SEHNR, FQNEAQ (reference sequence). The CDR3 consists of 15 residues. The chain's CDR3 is CASSQRTALSNGYTF. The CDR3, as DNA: TGTGCCAGCAGCCAACGGACAGCCTTATCCAATGGCTACACCTTC.

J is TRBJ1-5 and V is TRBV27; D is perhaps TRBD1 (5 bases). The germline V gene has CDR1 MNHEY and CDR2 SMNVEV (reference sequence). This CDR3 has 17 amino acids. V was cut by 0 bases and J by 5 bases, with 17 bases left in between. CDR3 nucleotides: TGTGCCAGCAGTTTATCGGTTAACGGGGGTCCGGATCAGCCCCAGCATTTT. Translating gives CASSLSVNGGPDQPQHF.

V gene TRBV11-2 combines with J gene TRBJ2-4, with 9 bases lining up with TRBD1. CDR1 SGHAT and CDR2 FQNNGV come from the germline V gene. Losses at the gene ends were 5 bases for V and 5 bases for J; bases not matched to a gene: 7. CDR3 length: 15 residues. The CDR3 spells CASSPWDREENIQYF. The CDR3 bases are TGTGCCAGCAGCCCTTGGGACAGGGAGGAAAACATTCAGTACTTC.

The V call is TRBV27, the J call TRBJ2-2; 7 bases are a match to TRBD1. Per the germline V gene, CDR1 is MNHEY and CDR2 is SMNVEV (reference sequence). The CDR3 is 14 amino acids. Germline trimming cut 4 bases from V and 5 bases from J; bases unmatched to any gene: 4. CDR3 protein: CASSWDSRTGELFF. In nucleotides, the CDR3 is TGTGCCAGCAGTTGGGACAGTCGTACCGGGGAGCTGTTTTTT.

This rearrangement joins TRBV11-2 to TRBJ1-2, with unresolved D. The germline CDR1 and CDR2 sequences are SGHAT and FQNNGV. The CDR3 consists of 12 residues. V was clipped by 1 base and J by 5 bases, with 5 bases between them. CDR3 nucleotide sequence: TGTGCCAGCAGCTTAGGGGAATATGGCTACACCTTC. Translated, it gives CASSLGEYGYTF.

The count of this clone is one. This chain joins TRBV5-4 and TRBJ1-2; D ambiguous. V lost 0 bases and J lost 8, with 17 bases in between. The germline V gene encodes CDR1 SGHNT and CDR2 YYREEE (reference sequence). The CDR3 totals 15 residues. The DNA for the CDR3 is TGTGCCAGCAGCTTGGACGGCAGTACAATTGGAGGCTACACCTTC. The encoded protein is CASSLDGSTIGGYTF.

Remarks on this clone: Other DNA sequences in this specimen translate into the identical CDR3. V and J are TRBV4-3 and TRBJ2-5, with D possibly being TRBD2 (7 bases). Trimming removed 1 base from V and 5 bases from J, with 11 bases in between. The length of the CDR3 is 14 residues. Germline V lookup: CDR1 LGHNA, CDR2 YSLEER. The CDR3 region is CASSQAGGRETQYF. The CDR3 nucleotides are TGCGCCAGCAGCCAAGCGGGGGGCCGGGAGACCCAGTACTTC.

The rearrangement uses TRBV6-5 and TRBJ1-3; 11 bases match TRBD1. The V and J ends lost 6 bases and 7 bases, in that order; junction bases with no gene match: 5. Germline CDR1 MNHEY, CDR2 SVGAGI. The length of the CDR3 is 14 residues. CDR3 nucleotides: TGTGCCAGCAGCCGCCGGGACAGGGGGAACACCATATATTTT. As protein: CASSRRDRGNTIYF.

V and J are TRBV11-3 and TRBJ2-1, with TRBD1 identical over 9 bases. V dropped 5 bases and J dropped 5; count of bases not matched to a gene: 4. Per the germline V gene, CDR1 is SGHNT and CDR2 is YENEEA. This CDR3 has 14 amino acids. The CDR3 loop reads CASSPRTGDNEQFF. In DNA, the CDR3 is TGTGCCAGCAGCCCAAGGACAGGGGACAATGAGCAGTTCTTC. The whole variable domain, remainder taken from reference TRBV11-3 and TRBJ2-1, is EAGVVQSPRYKIIEKKQPVAFWCNPISGHNTLYWYLQNLGQGPELLIRYENEEAVDDSQLPKDRFSAERLKGVDSTLKIQPAELGDSAVYLCASSPRTGDNEQFFGPGTRLTVL.

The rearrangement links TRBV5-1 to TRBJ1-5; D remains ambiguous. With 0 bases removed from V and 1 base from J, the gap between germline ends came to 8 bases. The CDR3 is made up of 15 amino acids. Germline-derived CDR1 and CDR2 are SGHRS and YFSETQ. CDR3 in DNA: TGCGCCAGCAGCTTGGGGGAATTCAGCAATCAGCCCCAGCATTTT. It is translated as CASSLGEFSNQPQHF.

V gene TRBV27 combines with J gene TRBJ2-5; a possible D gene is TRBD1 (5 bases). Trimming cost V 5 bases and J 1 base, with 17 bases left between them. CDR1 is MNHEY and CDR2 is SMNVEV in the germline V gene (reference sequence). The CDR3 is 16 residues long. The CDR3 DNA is TGTGCCAGCAGTCAACACTCAGGGTTCCTCCAAGAGACCCAGTACTTC. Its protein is CASSQHSGFLQETQYF.

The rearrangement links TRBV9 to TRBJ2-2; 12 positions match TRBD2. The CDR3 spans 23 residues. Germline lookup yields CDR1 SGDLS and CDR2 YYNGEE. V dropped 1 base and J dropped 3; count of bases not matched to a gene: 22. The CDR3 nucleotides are TGTGCCAGCAGCGTATTTCCTCAATACATCCCCCTAGCGGGAGGGCCGGACACCGGGGAGCTGTTTTTT. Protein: CASSVFPQYIPLAGGPDTGELFF.

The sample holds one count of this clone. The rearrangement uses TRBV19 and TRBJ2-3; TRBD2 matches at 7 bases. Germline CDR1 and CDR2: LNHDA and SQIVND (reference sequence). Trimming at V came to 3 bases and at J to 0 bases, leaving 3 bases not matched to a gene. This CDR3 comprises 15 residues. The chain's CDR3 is CASSMSGESTDTQYF. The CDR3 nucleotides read TGTGCCAGTAGTATGAGCGGGGAGAGCACAGATACGCAGTATTTT. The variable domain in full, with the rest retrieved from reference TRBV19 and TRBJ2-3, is DGGITQSPKYLFRKEGQNVTLSCEQNLNHDAMYWYRQDPGQGLRLIYYSQIVNDFQKGDIAEGYSVSREKKESFPLTVTSAQKNPTAFYLCASSMSGESTDTQYFGPGTRLTVL.

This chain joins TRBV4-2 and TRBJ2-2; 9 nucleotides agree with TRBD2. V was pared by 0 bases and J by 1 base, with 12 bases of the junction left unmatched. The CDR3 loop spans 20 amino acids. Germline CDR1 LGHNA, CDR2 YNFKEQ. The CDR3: CASSQDPLAGSPGNTGELFF. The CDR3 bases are TGTGCCAGCAGCCAAGACCCCCTAGCGGGATCGCCCGGGAACACCGGGGAGCTGTTTTTT.

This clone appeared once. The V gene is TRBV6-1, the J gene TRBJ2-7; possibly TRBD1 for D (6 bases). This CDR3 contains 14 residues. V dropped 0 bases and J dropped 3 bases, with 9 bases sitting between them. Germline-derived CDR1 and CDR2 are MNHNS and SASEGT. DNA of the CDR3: TGTGCCAGCAGTGAAGCTGGGGGCCTCTACGAGCAGTACTTC. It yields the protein CASSEAGGLYEQYF.

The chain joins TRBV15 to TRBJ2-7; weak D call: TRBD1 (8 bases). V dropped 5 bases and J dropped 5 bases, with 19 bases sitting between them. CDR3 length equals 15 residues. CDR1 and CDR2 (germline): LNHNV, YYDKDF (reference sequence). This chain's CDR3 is CATSWSGTGGDEQYF. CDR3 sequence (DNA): TGTGCCACCAGCTGGAGCGGGACAGGAGGCGACGAGCAGTACTTC. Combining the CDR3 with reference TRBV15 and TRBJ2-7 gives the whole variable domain DAMVIQNPRYQVTQFGKPVTLSCSQTLNHNVMYWYQQKSSQAPKLLFHYYDKDFNNEADTPDNFQSRRPNTSFCFLDIRSPGLGDTAMYLCATSWSGTGGDEQYFGPGTRLTVT.

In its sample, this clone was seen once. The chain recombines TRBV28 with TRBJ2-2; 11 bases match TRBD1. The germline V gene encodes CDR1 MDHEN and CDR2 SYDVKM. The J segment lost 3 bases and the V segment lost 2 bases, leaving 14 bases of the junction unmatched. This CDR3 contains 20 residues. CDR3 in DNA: TGTGCCAGCAGTTTAACTTTCGGGACAGGGGGTCGAAGGGACACCGGGGAGCTGTTTTTT. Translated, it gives CASSLTFGTGGRRDTGELFF.

The CDR3 region has the DNA TGTGCCAGCCGGTCGGGGCTTTGGGAGCAGTTCTTC. Translation gives CASRSGLWEQFF. This chain links TRBV27 with TRBJ2-1; D tentatively fits TRBD1 or TRBD2 (5 bases each). Between the trimmed V and J ends, which lost 8 bases and 10 bases, there was a span of 15 bases. This CDR3 has 12 residues. Per germline, CDR1 MNHEY and CDR2 SMNVEV (reference sequence).

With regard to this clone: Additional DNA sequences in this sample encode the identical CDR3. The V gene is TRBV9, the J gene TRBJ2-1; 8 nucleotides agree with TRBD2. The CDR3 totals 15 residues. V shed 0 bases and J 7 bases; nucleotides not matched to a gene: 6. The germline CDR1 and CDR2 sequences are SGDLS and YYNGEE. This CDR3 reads CASSVAGGPGNEQFF. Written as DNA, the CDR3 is TGTGCCAGCAGCGTAGCGGGAGGGCCGGGGAATGAGCAGTTCTTC.

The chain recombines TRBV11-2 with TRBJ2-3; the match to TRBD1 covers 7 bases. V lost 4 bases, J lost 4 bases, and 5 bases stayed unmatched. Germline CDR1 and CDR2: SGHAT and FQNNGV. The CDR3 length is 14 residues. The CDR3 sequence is CASSWAGGSDTQYF. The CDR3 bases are TGTGCCAGCAGCTGGGCAGGGGGTTCAGATACGCAGTATTTT. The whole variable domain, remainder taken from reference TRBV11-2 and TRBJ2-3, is EAGVAQSPRYKIIEKRQSVAFWCNPISGHATLYWYQQILGQGPKLLIQFQNNGVVDDSQLPKDRFSAERLKGVDSTLKIQPAKLEDSAVYLCASSWAGGSDTQYFGPGTRLTVL.

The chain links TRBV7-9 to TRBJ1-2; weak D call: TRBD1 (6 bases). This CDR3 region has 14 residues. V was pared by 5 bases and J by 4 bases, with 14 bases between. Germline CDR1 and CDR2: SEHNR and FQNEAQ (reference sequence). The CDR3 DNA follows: TGTGCCAGCAGCCTCGGACAGACTGTCTATGGCTACACCTTC. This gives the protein CASSLGQTVYGYTF.

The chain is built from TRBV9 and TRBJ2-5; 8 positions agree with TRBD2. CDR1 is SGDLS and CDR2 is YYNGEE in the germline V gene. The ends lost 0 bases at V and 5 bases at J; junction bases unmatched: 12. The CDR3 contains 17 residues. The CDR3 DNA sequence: TGTGCCAGCAGCGTAGGAGGACTAGCCCGCCGGGGGGAGACCCAGTACTTC. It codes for CASSVGGLARRGETQYF. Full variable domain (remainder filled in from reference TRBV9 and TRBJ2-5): DSGVTQTPKHLITATGQRVTLRCSPRSGDLSVYWYQQSLDQGLQFLIQYYNGEERAKGNILERFSAQQFPDLHSELNLSSLELGDSALYFCASSVGGLARRGETQYFGPGTRLLVL.

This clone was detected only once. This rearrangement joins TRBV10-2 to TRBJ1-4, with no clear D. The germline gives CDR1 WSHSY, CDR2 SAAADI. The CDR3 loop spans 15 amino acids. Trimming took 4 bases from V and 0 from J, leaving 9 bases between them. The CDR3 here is CASSVSHATNEKLFF. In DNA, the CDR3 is TGCGCCAGCAGTGTATCGCATGCAACTAATGAAAAACTGTTTTTT.

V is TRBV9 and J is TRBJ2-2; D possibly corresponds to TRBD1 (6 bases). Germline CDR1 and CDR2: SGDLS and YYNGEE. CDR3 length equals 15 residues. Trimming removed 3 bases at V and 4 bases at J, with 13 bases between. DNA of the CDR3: TGTGCCAGCAGCGCTACAGGGTCCGCCACCGGGGAGCTGTTTTTT. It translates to CASSATGSATGELFF.

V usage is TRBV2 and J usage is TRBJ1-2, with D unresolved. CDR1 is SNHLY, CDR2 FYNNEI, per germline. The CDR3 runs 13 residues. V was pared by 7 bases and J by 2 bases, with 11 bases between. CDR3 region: CASIRVENYGYTF. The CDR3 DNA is TGTGCCAGCATACGAGTTGAAAACTATGGCTACACCTTC.

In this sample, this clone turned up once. In DNA, the CDR3 is TGTGCCAGTAGTATCTCTGGGTTGTGGAGGGTTGGGGAGCAGTTCTTC. The encoded protein is CASSISGLWRVGEQFF. This chain connects TRBV19 to TRBJ2-1; D may be TRBD2 (6 bases). Germline V gene lookup returns CDR1 LNHDA and CDR2 SQIVND (reference sequence). The V and J ends lost 3 bases and 10 bases respectively, with 22 bases between them. CDR3 size: 16 residues. Complete variable domain (other parts from reference TRBV19 and TRBJ2-1): DGGITQSPKYLFRKEGQNVTLSCEQNLNHDAMYWYRQDPGQGLRLIYYSQIVNDFQKGDIAEGYSVSREKKESFPLTVTSAQKNPTAFYLCASSISGLWRVGEQFFGPGTRLTVL.